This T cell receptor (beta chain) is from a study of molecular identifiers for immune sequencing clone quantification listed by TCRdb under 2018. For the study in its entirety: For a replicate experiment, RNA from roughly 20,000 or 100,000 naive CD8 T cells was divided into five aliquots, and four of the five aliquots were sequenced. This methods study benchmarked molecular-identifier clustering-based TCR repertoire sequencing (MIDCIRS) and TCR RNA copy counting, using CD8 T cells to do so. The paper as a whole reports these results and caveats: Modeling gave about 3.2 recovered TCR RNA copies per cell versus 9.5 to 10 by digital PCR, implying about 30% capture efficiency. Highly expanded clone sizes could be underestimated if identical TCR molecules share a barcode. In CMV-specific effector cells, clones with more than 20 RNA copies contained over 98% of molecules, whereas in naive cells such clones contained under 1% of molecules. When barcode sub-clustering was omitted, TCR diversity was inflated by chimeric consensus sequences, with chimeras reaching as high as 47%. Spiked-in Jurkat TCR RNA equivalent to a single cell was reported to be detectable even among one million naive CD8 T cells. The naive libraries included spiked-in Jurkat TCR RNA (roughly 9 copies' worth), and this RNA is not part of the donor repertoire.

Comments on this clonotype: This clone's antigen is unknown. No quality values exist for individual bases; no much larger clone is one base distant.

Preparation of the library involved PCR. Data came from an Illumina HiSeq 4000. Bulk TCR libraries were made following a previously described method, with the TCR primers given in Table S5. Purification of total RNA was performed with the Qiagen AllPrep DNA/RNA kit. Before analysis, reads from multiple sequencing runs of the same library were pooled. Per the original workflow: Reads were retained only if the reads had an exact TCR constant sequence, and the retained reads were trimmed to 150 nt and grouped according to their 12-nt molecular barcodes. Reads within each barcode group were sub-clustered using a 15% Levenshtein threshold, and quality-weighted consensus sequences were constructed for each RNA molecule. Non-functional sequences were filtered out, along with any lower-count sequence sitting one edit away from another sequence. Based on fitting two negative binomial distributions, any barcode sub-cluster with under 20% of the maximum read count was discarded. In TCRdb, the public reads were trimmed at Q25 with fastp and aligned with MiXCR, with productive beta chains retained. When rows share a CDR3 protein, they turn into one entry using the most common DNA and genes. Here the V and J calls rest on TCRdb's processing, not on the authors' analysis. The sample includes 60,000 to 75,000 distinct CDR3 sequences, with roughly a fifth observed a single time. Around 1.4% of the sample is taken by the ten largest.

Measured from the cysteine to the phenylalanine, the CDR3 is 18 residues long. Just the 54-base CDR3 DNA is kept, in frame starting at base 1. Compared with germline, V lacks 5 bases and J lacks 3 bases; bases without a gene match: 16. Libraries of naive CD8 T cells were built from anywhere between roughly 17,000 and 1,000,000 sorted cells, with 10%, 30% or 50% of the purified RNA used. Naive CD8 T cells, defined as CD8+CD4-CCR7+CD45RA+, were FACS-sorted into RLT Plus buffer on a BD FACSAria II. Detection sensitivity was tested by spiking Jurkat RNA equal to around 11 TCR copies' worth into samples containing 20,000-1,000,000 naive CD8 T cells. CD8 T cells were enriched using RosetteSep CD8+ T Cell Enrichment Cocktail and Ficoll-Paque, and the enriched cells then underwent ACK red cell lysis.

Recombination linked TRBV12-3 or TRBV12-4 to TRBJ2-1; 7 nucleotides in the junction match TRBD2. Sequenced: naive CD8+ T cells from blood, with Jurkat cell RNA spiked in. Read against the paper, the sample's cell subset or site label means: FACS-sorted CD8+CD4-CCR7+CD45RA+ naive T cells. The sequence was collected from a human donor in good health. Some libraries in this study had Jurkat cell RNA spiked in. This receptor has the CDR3 CASSPTPGVAGIYNEQFF. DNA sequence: TGTGCCAGCAGTCCCACCCCGGGGGTAGCGGGCATCTACAATGAGCAGTTCTTC.